The sequence of this TCR beta chain was determined in a study of identical twins. V was shortened by 4 bases and J by 1 base, with 12 bases between the two germline ends. Germline V gene data show CDR1 as SGHRS and CDR2 as YFSETQ. This CDR3 is built from 14 residues. TCRdb re-called the 5' RACE reads through MiXCR, storing one row per CDR3 protein. Of 450,000 or so distinct CDR3 sequences listed, 14% are singletons. A further study also used this sample, focusing on yellow fever vaccine responses in identical twins.

The V call is TRBV5-1, the J call TRBJ2-7; D is perhaps TRBD1 (5 bases). The sequencing sample was made of CD4+ T cells sorted from blood. The receptor's source is a woman younger than 35 in good health. The CDR3 DNA follows: TGCGCCAGCAGCGGGGCTAGGGGATCCTACGAGCAGTACTTC. Its protein is CASSGARGSYEQYF.